Listed below are T cell receptor beta chains from one sample, sequenced in a study of cytomegalovirus exposure and HLA in healthy donors. The method was immunoSEQ multiplex PCR; TCRdb's version includes in-frame clones alone and lacks a portion of them. The table lists 120,000 or so clones, 88% of them singletons. The sequencing sample was made of PBMCs. The receptors stem from a man in his thirties or forties in good health and CMV-seronegative. CDR3s include the opening cysteine and the closing phenylalanine or tryptophan. The order of the fields is clone size, V gene, J gene, D gene, CDR3 DNA, CDR3 protein. D genes are given only for firm matches. Expanded clones are given a class, and other clones once, few, many or no size at all.

clone_size: -; v_call: TRBV4-1; j_call: TRBJ1-1; d_call: -; cdr3_nt: TGCGCCAGCAGCCAACCCCCGGGAGCCGGGTGGGGCACTGAAGCTTTCTTT; cdr3_aa: CASSQPPGAGWGTEAFF
clone_size: -; v_call: TRBV30; j_call: TRBJ2-2; d_call: TRBD2; cdr3_nt: TGTGCCTGGAGTAAGGGACTAGCGGGAGTTTCCACCGGGGAGCTGTTTTTT; cdr3_aa: CAWSKGLAGVSTGELFF
clone_size: -; v_call: TRBV6-5; j_call: TRBJ2-7; d_call: -; cdr3_nt: TGTGCCAGCAGTTACTCGGGTTTTCAACGGGTTAACGAGCAGTACTTC; cdr3_aa: CASSYSGFQRVNEQYF
clone_size: -; v_call: TRBV7-6; j_call: TRBJ2-3; d_call: TRBD2; cdr3_nt: TGTGCCAGCAGCTTTGGGGGGACTAGCGTGGCAGATACGCAGTATTTT; cdr3_aa: CASSFGGTSVADTQYF
clone_size: -; v_call: TRBV6-1; j_call: TRBJ1-2; d_call: TRBD1; cdr3_nt: TGTGCCAGCAGTCGGACAGGGGGCGACTATGGCTACACCTTC; cdr3_aa: CASSRTGGDYGYTF
clone_size: -; v_call: TRBV19; j_call: TRBJ2-2; d_call: TRBD1; cdr3_nt: TGTGCCAGTGCCTTAAGACAGGGCAACACCGGGGAGCTGTTTTTT; cdr3_aa: CASALRQGNTGELFF
clone_size: -; v_call: TRBV2; j_call: TRBJ1-2; d_call: TRBD1; cdr3_nt: TGTGCCAGCACCCGACAGGGGGCGGAAGGCTACACCTTC; cdr3_aa: CASTRQGAEGYTF
clone_size: -; v_call: TRBV5-8; j_call: TRBJ2-1; d_call: -; cdr3_nt: TGTGCCAGCAGCCTCAACAGGGACTACAATGAGCAGTTCTTC; cdr3_aa: CASSLNRDYNEQFF
clone_size: -; v_call: TRBV6-1; j_call: TRBJ2-3; d_call: -; cdr3_nt: TGTGCCAGCAGTGACTGGGAGCGTTCAGATACGCAGTATTTT; cdr3_aa: CASSDWERSDTQYF
clone_size: once; v_call: TRBV9; j_call: TRBJ2-7; d_call: -; cdr3_nt: TGTGCCAGCAGCTTAGACGGCGAGCAGTACTTC; cdr3_aa: CASSLDGEQYF
clone_size: -; v_call: TRBV7-7; j_call: TRBJ2-2; d_call: -; cdr3_nt: TGTGCCAGCAGTTACAGGAACACCGGGGAGCTGTTTTTT; cdr3_aa: CASSYRNTGELFF
clone_size: -; v_call: TRBV18; j_call: TRBJ1-1; d_call: TRBD1; cdr3_nt: TGTGCCAGCTCCCCGCTAAGGGGGCTGAACACTGAAGCTTTCTTT; cdr3_aa: CASSPLRGLNTEAFF
clone_size: -; v_call: TRBV5-6; j_call: TRBJ2-5; d_call: -; cdr3_nt: TGTGCCAGCAGTTGGAGGTCAGGGGCTTTGGAGACCCAGTACTTC; cdr3_aa: CASSWRSGALETQYF
clone_size: -; v_call: TRBV15; j_call: TRBJ2-3; d_call: -; cdr3_nt: TGTGCCACCAGAGGGGGCACAGATACGCAGTATTTT; cdr3_aa: CATRGGTDTQYF
clone_size: -; v_call: TRBV29-1; j_call: TRBJ2-2; d_call: TRBD2; cdr3_nt: TGCAGCGTCGGGGAGGGGACCAACACCGGGGAGCTGTTTTTT; cdr3_aa: CSVGEGTNTGELFF
clone_size: few; v_call: TRBV19; j_call: TRBJ2-6; d_call: TRBD1; cdr3_nt: TGTGCCACCGCGGACAGGGGAAACTCTGGGGCCAACGTCCTGACTTTC; cdr3_aa: CATADRGNSGANVLTF
clone_size: once; v_call: TRBV7-9; j_call: TRBJ1-4; d_call: TRBD1; cdr3_nt: TGTGCCAGCAGCTCTACAGGGGATGAAAAACTGTTTTTT; cdr3_aa: CASSSTGDEKLFF
clone_size: -; v_call: TRBV5-4; j_call: TRBJ2-5; d_call: -; cdr3_nt: TGTGCCAGCAGCTTGAAGAGGGACTGGCCAGAGACCCAGTACTTC; cdr3_aa: CASSLKRDWPETQYF
clone_size: -; v_call: TRBV7-9; j_call: TRBJ1-2; d_call: -; cdr3_nt: TGTGCCAGCAGCCTGACGGAGGGGCAGAACTATGGCTACACCTTC; cdr3_aa: CASSLTEGQNYGYTF
clone_size: -; v_call: TRBV19; j_call: TRBJ1-4; d_call: -; cdr3_nt: TGTGCCAGTAGTATGATTGGGGTCCAGACTATAGGTGAAAAACTGTTTTTT; cdr3_aa: CASSMIGVQTIGEKLFF
clone_size: few; v_call: TRBV7-9; j_call: TRBJ1-2; d_call: TRBD1; cdr3_nt: TGTGCCAGCAGCTTTCAGGGGGCGGCCGGATATGGCTACACCTTC; cdr3_aa: CASSFQGAAGYGYTF
clone_size: -; v_call: TRBV19; j_call: TRBJ1-6; d_call: -; cdr3_nt: TGTGCCAGTAGTATTCCCCAGGAAACAGGATCACCCCTCCACTTT; cdr3_aa: CASSIPQETGSPLHF
clone_size: once; v_call: TRBV7-9; j_call: TRBJ2-5; d_call: -; cdr3_nt: TGTGCCAGCAGCCGGGGTGGGGACTCCTTCTTAGAGACCCAGTACTTC; cdr3_aa: CASSRGGDSFLETQYF
clone_size: -; v_call: TRBV18; j_call: TRBJ2-1; d_call: -; cdr3_nt: TGTGCCAGCTCACCACCCTCTACTGGGCTCCCCCAGTTCTTC; cdr3_aa: CASSPPSTGLPQFF
clone_size: -; v_call: TRBV2; j_call: TRBJ2-7; d_call: TRBD2; cdr3_nt: TGTGCCAGCAGTGCAGGCCGCGGGAGAAGTAACGAGCAGTACTTC; cdr3_aa: CASSAGRGRSNEQYF
clone_size: -; v_call: TRBV5-4; j_call: TRBJ2-4; d_call: TRBD2; cdr3_nt: TGTGCCAGCAGCTCCCTAGCGGGAGAGGATCTGGAGGGCATTCAGTACTTC; cdr3_aa: CASSSLAGEDLEGIQYF
clone_size: few; v_call: TRBV18; j_call: TRBJ2-1; d_call: TRBD2; cdr3_nt: TGTGCCAGCTCACCCGAAACAGGGACTAGCTACAATGAGCAGTTCTTC; cdr3_aa: CASSPETGTSYNEQFF
clone_size: -; v_call: TRBV5-1; j_call: TRBJ2-3; d_call: TRBD2; cdr3_nt: TGCGCCAGCAGCTCGATGAGACTAGCGGGAAACACAGATACGCAGTATTTT; cdr3_aa: CASSSMRLAGNTDTQYF
clone_size: -; v_call: TRBV6-6; j_call: TRBJ2-7; d_call: TRBD1; cdr3_nt: TGTGCCAGCAGTACAACAGGGGGCATAAGCAAATTC; cdr3_aa: CASSTTGGISKF
clone_size: -; v_call: TRBV5-1; j_call: TRBJ2-3; d_call: -; cdr3_nt: TGCGCCAGCGAACAGGGCCTGAGCACAGATACGCAGTATTTT; cdr3_aa: CASEQGLSTDTQYF
clone_size: -; v_call: TRBV5-4; j_call: TRBJ1-2; d_call: TRBD1; cdr3_nt: TGTGCCAGCAGCCGCGACAGGGTTGGAGGCTACACCTTC; cdr3_aa: CASSRDRVGGYTF
clone_size: few; v_call: TRBV27; j_call: TRBJ2-3; d_call: TRBD1; cdr3_nt: TGTGCCAGCAGTTCCGGGACAGTGAGCACAGATACGCAGTATTTT; cdr3_aa: CASSSGTVSTDTQYF
clone_size: -; v_call: TRBV18; j_call: TRBJ2-1; d_call: TRBD2; cdr3_nt: TGTGCCAGCTCACCGGGGAAGGGACTAGAGGCTGAGCAGTTCTTC; cdr3_aa: CASSPGKGLEAEQFF
clone_size: -; v_call: TRBV30; j_call: TRBJ2-5; d_call: -; cdr3_nt: TGTGCCTGGAGTGTACATATAGGGGTCCAAGAGACCCAGTACTTC; cdr3_aa: CAWSVHIGVQETQYF
clone_size: -; v_call: TRBV10-1; j_call: TRBJ2-7; d_call: -; cdr3_nt: TGCGCCAGCAGTGGAGGGACTGGGCTTGCCGAGCAGTACTTC; cdr3_aa: CASSGGTGLAEQYF
clone_size: -; v_call: TRBV9; j_call: TRBJ1-3; d_call: -; cdr3_nt: TGTGCCAGCAGCGTAGAGGGGTCTGGAAACACCATATATTTT; cdr3_aa: CASSVEGSGNTIYF
clone_size: -; v_call: TRBV7-2; j_call: TRBJ2-5; d_call: -; cdr3_nt: TGTGCCAGCAGCGCGACATGGACTCAAGAGACCCAGTACTTC; cdr3_aa: CASSATWTQETQYF
clone_size: -; v_call: TRBV2; j_call: TRBJ2-2; d_call: TRBD1; cdr3_nt: TGTGCCAGCAGTCAAAGACAGGGGGGGGACACCGGGGAGCTGTTTTTT; cdr3_aa: CASSQRQGGDTGELFF
clone_size: -; v_call: TRBV7-8; j_call: TRBJ1-1; d_call: -; cdr3_nt: TGTGCCAGCAGCTTACGGATGATAAGACTCGGAGCTTTCTTT; cdr3_aa: CASSLRMIRLGAFF
clone_size: -; v_call: TRBV11-2; j_call: TRBJ2-3; d_call: TRBD2; cdr3_nt: TGTGCCACCGGGCCTAGCGGGAGAGGTTTGGGAACAGATACGCAGTATTTT; cdr3_aa: CATGPSGRGLGTDTQYF
clone_size: -; v_call: TRBV6-5; j_call: TRBJ1-2; d_call: -; cdr3_nt: TGTGCCAGCGTCGGGGGAAACTATGGCTACACCTTC; cdr3_aa: CASVGGNYGYTF
clone_size: -; v_call: TRBV27; j_call: TRBJ2-7; d_call: -; cdr3_nt: TGTGCCAGCAGTAACGAGGGCGAGCAGTACTTC; cdr3_aa: CASSNEGEQYF
clone_size: -; v_call: TRBV19; j_call: TRBJ1-4; d_call: TRBD1; cdr3_nt: TGTGCCAGTAGTACCACAGGGGACGGGTACGAAAAACTGTTTTTT; cdr3_aa: CASSTTGDGYEKLFF
clone_size: once; v_call: TRBV29-1; j_call: TRBJ1-1; d_call: -; cdr3_nt: TGCAGCGTTGACCGGGGAGGTTGGACTGAAGCTTTCTTT; cdr3_aa: CSVDRGGWTEAFF
clone_size: -; v_call: TRBV7-2; j_call: TRBJ1-2; d_call: -; cdr3_nt: TGTGCCAGCAGCCGCCGGACAGACTATGGCTACACCTTC; cdr3_aa: CASSRRTDYGYTF
clone_size: -; v_call: TRBV7-6; j_call: TRBJ2-1; d_call: TRBD2; cdr3_nt: TGTGCCAGCAGCCGGAGCGGGAGCTCCTACAATGAGCAGTTCTTC; cdr3_aa: CASSRSGSSYNEQFF
clone_size: -; v_call: TRBV2; j_call: TRBJ1-2; d_call: TRBD1; cdr3_nt: TGTGCCAGCGGTGCGAGGGGACAGGGCTATGGCTACACCTTC; cdr3_aa: CASGARGQGYGYTF